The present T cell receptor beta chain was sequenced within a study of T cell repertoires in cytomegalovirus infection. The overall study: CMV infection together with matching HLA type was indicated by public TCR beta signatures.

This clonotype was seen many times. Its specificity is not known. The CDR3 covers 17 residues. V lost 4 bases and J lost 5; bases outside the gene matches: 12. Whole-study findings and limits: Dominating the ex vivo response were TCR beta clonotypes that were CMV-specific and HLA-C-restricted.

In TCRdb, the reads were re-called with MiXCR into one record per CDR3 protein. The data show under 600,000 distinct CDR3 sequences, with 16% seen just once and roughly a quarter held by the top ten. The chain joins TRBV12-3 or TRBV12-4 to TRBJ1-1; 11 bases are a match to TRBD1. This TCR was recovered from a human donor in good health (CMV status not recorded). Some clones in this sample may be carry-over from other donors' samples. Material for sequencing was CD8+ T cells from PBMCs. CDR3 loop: CASSSNGQGAGWTEAFF. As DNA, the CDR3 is TGTGCCAGCAGTTCAAACGGACAGGGGGCTGGTTGGACTGAAGCTTTCTTT.